This TCR beta chain was captured in a study of vaccination and CD4 T cells after COVID-19. Overall study: Each post-COVID sample was drawn after diagnosis, and the median interval was approximately 92 days (range 35 to 161).

This clonotype showed up just a few times. Its antigen is unidentified. As for treatment: 10-day PBMC culture with coronavirus spike peptide pools or control peptides (ViraFEST assay). With more than nine days of culture completed, CD4+ T cells were isolated by negative selection. V was cut by 8 bases and J by 6 bases, with 9 bases left in between. Germline V gene sequence: CDR1 SGHVS, CDR2 FQNEAQ. There are 11 residues in the CDR3. Cultured CD4+ T-cell DNA underwent Oncomine TCR Beta short-read sequencing. One entry per CDR3 protein, called by TCRdb with MiXCR from the PCR reads. The sample has more than 11,000 distinct CDR3 sequences, just under 30% seen once.

The source material was CD4+ T cells from blood, cultured in vitro, sampled before SARS-CoV-2 vaccination. The rearrangement joins TRBV7-8 to TRBJ2-3; D is uncertain. The clonotype originates from a human donor who received a COVID-19 vaccine. CDR3 DNA sequence: TGTGCCAGCGCCCACCCGGATACGCAGTATTTT. Protein product: CASAHPDTQYF.